A single sample is the source of the 2 T cell receptor beta chains below, sequenced in a study of long-term antiretroviral therapy in people with HIV. Researchers report immunoSEQ v3.0 was run at survey level. Here immunoSEQ multiplex PCR was the method, and the copy in TCRdb shows in-frame clones only, minus some. This table holds fewer than 20,000 clones, around nine tenths found once. This specimen was unsorted PBMCs, taken 0.5 years after starting antiretroviral therapy. These receptors all stem from a middle-aged man with HIV.

The J gene is TRBJ2-7, the V gene TRBV4-3; D remains unclear. Germline CDR1 is LGHNA and CDR2 is YSLEER. V was pared by 0 bases and J by 0 bases, with 9 bases between. This CDR3 is 15 amino acids long. The CDR3 sequence: CASSQEDHSSYEQYF. The CDR3 coding sequence is TGCGCCAGCAGCCAAGAAGACCACAGCTCCTACGAGCAGTACTTC.

This clone was detected a few times. The CDR3 DNA sequence: TGCGCCAGCAGCTGGGAGTTGGAGGATTACACCGGGGAGCTGTTTTTT. As protein: CASSWELEDYTGELFF. The rearrangement joins TRBV5-1 to TRBJ2-2, with a weak D call TRBD2 (5 bases). Per germline, CDR1 SGHRS and CDR2 YFSETQ. This CDR3 has 16 amino acids. V gave up 3 bases and J gave up 3 bases, with 15 bases separating them.